The 26 T cell receptor beta chains listed next were all sequenced from one sample in a study of blood T cell repertoires in COVID-19. TCRdb's copy holds only in-frame clones and misses some; the assay was immunoSEQ multiplex PCR. The sample contains 300,000 to 400,000 clones, about 85% of which appear only once. Material: PBMCs or T cells enriched from blood (not recorded which). The source is a woman aged 30 to 39 who had been exposed to COVID-19.

This chain links TRBV19 with TRBJ2-7; TRBD1 agrees at 9 bases. This CDR3 has 14 residues. Germline CDR1 reads LNHDA; CDR2 reads SQIVND (reference sequence). J gave up 3 bases and V 4 bases, and 4 bases lay outside the gene matches. Here the CDR3 DNA reads TGTGCCAGTAGTAGGGGACAGGGAAACTACGAGCAGTACTTC. Translation gives CASSRGQGNYEQYF. Full variable domain (remainder filled in from reference TRBV19 and TRBJ2-7): DGGITQSPKYLFRKEGQNVTLSCEQNLNHDAMYWYRQDPGQGLRLIYYSQIVNDFQKGDIAEGYSVSREKKESFPLTVTSAQKNPTAFYLCASSRGQGNYEQYFGPGTRLTVT.

The chain joins TRBV2 to TRBJ1-1; D is ambiguous. This CDR3 is built from 11 residues. CDR1 and CDR2 from the germline V gene are SNHLY and FYNNEI. The V and J ends lost 7 bases and 3 bases respectively, with 6 bases between them. The CDR3 region has the DNA TGTGCCAGCAAAGAGTACACTGAAGCTTTCTTT. Its translation is CASKEYTEAFF.

The rearrangement joins TRBV28 to TRBJ2-5, with D possibly being TRBD1 (6 bases). The CDR3 is 14 residues long. Trimming stripped 0 bases from V and 5 bases from J, with 10 bases between. Germline CDR1 reads MDHEN; CDR2 reads SYDVKM. The CDR3 nucleotides read TGTGCCAGCAGTTTATGGGCAGGGGAGGAGACCCAGTACTTC. Amino acids: CASSLWAGEETQYF.

This clone has a handful of counts. This sample also contains other DNA sequences that code for the same CDR3. The chain links TRBV5-1 to TRBJ1-1; 7 bases are a match to TRBD1. The V gene end was trimmed by 1 base and the J gene end by 0 bases; junction bases not matched to a gene: 3. CDR1 and CDR2 from the germline V gene are SGHRS and YFSETQ. The CDR3 runs 15 residues. CDR3 in amino acids: CASSLRQGMNTEAFF. CDR3 nucleotide sequence: TGCGCCAGCAGCTTGCGACAGGGCATGAACACTGAAGCTTTCTTT.

This chain connects TRBV28 to TRBJ2-5; no reliable D call. Germline V gene lookup returns CDR1 MDHEN and CDR2 SYDVKM. V lost 6 bases and J 5 bases, leaving 13 bases between the germline ends. The CDR3 totals 13 residues. Here the CDR3 reads CASRTVPEETQYF. CDR3 DNA: TGTGCCAGCAGAACCGTTCCTGAGGAGACCCAGTACTTC.

In nucleotides, the CDR3 is TGTGCCAGCAGCGACCAGGGAAATTCACCCCTCCACTTT. Protein: CASSDQGNSPLHF. V gene TRBV7-9 combines with J gene TRBJ1-6, with D perhaps matching TRBD1 (5 bases). Looked up from germline, CDR1 is SEHNR and CDR2 is FQNEAQ (reference sequence). Trimming took 5 bases from V and 7 from J, leaving 9 bases between them. The CDR3 extends over 13 amino acids.

The J gene is TRBJ2-7, the V gene TRBV15; TRBD2 matches at 11 bases. The germline CDR1 and CDR2 sequences are LNHNV and YYDKDF (reference sequence). V was pared by 4 bases and J by 2 bases, with 7 bases of the junction left unmatched. The CDR3 loop spans 16 amino acids. CDR3 sequence (DNA): TGTGCCACCAGCAACCCTGGGACTAGCGGTACCTACGAGCAGTACTTC. It yields the protein CATSNPGTSGTYEQYF.

The chain has TRBV3-1 (or the pseudogene TRBV3-2) and TRBJ2-1; possible D gene TRBD2, 5 bases. The CDR3 sequence is 14 residues long. V was pared by 0 bases and J by 15 bases, with 18 bases between. Germline-derived CDR1 and CDR2 are LGHDT and YNNKEL (reference sequence). CDR3 sequence: CASSQDSVDYWLFF. CDR3 nucleotides: TGTGCCAGCAGCCAAGATAGTGTAGACTATTGGCTGTTCTTC.

Only one count was recorded for this clone. This chain connects TRBV5-4 to TRBJ2-1; D not certain. The CDR3 consists of 16 residues. Germline CDR1 SGHNT, CDR2 YYREEE (reference sequence). The V and J ends lost 3 bases and 2 bases respectively, with 15 bases between them. Here the CDR3 reads CASSSSFSSPYNEQFF. Written as DNA, the CDR3 is TGTGCCAGCAGCTCCTCCTTTAGTAGCCCCTACAATGAGCAGTTCTTC.

The chain couples TRBV18 to TRBJ1-4; TRBD1 matches at 7 bases. The CDR3 length is 15 residues. Germline V gives CDR1 KGHSH, CDR2 LQKENI. Trimming took 3 bases from V and 7 from J; bases not matched to a gene: 8. In DNA form, the CDR3 reads TGTGCCAGCTCACCTGAGGGGGCGCGTGGTGAAAAACTGTTTTTT. This sequence encodes CASSPEGARGEKLFF.

The chain has TRBV28 and TRBJ2-1; 13 nucleotides agree with TRBD2. CDR1 is MDHEN and CDR2 is SYDVKM in the germline V gene. V lost 5 bases and J lost 7; bases outside the gene matches: 5. CDR3 length: 15 amino acids. This CDR3 is CASSAGTSGKNEQFF. CDR3 sequence (DNA): TGTGCCAGCAGTGCCGGGACTAGCGGGAAGAATGAGCAGTTCTTC. The full variable domain, its missing parts supplied by reference TRBV28 and TRBJ2-1, is DVKVTQSSRYLVKRTGEKVFLECVQDMDHENMFWYRQDPGLGLRLIYFSYDVKMKEKGDIPEGYSVSREKKERFSLILESASTNQTSMYLCASSAGTSGKNEQFFGPGTRLTVL.

This clone was found once. The chain combines TRBV19 with TRBJ2-4, with D possibly being TRBD1 (6 bases). The germline CDR1 and CDR2 sequences are LNHDA and SQIVND (reference sequence). V was trimmed by 4 bases and J by 3 bases, leaving 16 bases between them. CDR3 size: 16 residues. CDR3 region: CASSTQGGLVKNIQYF. The DNA for the CDR3 is TGTGCCAGTAGTACACAGGGTGGGCTTGTCAAAAACATTCAGTACTTC.

This clone was found once. The chain couples TRBV7-2 to TRBJ2-7, with a weak D call TRBD2 (5 bases). CDR3 length equals 12 residues. Germline loops: CDR1 SGHTA, CDR2 FQGNSA. V was cut by 5 bases and J by 2 bases, with 7 bases left in between. CDR3 region: CASSRDTYEQYF. The DNA of the CDR3 is TGTGCCAGCAGCCGGGATACCTACGAGCAGTACTTC.

The gene calls are TRBV13 and TRBJ1-3, with 10 bases aligning to TRBD1. Germline values: CDR1 PRHDT, CDR2 FYEKMQ (reference sequence). V dropped 5 bases and J dropped 3; count of bases not matched to a gene: 4. The CDR3 extends over 15 amino acids. The CDR3 here is CASSPGQGFGNTIYF. In nucleotides, the CDR3 is TGTGCCAGCAGCCCGGGACAGGGGTTTGGAAACACCATATATTTT.

The genes are TRBV18 and TRBJ1-3, with D tentatively TRBD1 (6 bases). Trimming removed 3 bases at V and 0 bases at J, with 12 bases between. Germline CDR1 and CDR2: KGHSH and LQKENI. The CDR3 extends over 16 amino acids. The CDR3 spells CASSPLDSPSGNTIYF. The CDR3 nucleotides read TGTGCCAGCTCACCCTTGGACAGTCCCTCTGGAAACACCATATATTTT.

This clone was picked up many times. This chain uses TRBV24-1 with TRBJ2-1, with no clear D. The V gene lost 6 bases and the J gene lost 7 bases, with 6 bases spanning the gap. This CDR3 region has 11 residues. Germline V gene lookup returns CDR1 KGHDR and CDR2 SFDVKD. The CDR3 reads CATSRGNEQFF. CDR3 sequence (DNA): TGTGCCACCAGTCGAGGTAATGAGCAGTTCTTC.

This clone was detected only once. The chain links TRBV30 to TRBJ1-5; D gene ambiguous. The V end was cut by 0 bases, the J end by 2 bases, with 11 bases between. The CDR3 is 15 amino acids. Germline values: CDR1 GTSNPN, CDR2 SVGIG (reference sequence). The CDR3 DNA follows: TGTGCCTGGAGTGTACGAGGGTACGGCAATCAGCCCCAGCATTTT. It specifies CAWSVRGYGNQPQHF.

The chain joins TRBV6-5 to TRBJ1-2; TRBD1 is a possible D gene (6 bases). V was clipped by 6 bases and J by 8 bases, with 13 bases between them. The CDR3 totals 12 residues. The germline CDR1 and CDR2 sequences are MNHEY and SVGAGI. The CDR3 nucleotides are TGTGCCAGCAGAGGGGGGGTCGGAGGCTACACCTTC. It is translated as CASRGGVGGYTF.

This clone was counted a single time. This CDR3 reads CASSYTPRSYNEQFF. The CDR3 region has the DNA TGTGCCAGCAGTTATACTCCTAGGTCCTACAATGAGCAGTTCTTC. This rearrangement joins TRBV6-5 to TRBJ2-1; no reliable D call. Germline CDR1 and CDR2: MNHEY and SVGAGI. This CDR3 contains 15 residues. V was shortened by 3 bases and J by 1 base, with 10 bases between the two germline ends.

The chain combines TRBV27 with TRBJ2-3; D remains ambiguous. The germline V and J ends were trimmed by 9 bases and 1 base, with 14 bases remaining between them. Germline-derived CDR1 and CDR2 are MNHEY and SMNVEV (reference sequence). The CDR3 has 14 residues. Here the CDR3 DNA reads TGTGCCAGTACACCGGCAGGCCGCACAGATACGCAGTATTTT. It yields the protein CASTPAGRTDTQYF.

This sequence joins TRBV7-9 and TRBJ2-2; TRBD1 aligns across 8 bases. CDR3 length: 18 amino acids. The germline gives CDR1 SEHNR, CDR2 FQNEAQ (reference sequence). The V segment lost 5 bases and the J segment 5 bases; nucleotides outside the gene matches: 16. This chain's CDR3 is CASSTKLGGQVETGELFF. In DNA, the CDR3 is TGTGCCAGCAGCACCAAACTGGGGGGACAGGTCGAAACCGGGGAGCTGTTTTTT.

This chain links TRBV10-3 with TRBJ1-2; the match to TRBD1 covers 7 bases. The CDR3 is made up of 14 amino acids. CDR1 ENHRY and CDR2 SYGVKD come from the germline V gene. The trim removed 3 bases at V and 7 bases at J, leaving 8 bases unmatched. The CDR3: CAISESGGGGGYTF. In nucleotides, the CDR3 is TGTGCCATCAGTGAATCAGGAGGGGGCGGTGGCTACACCTTC.

V gene TRBV6-2 or TRBV6-3 combines with J gene TRBJ2-3, with D possibly matching TRBD2 (6 bases). The V and J ends lost 5 bases and 2 bases respectively, with 14 bases between them. CDR3 size: 15 residues. From germline, CDR1 is MNHEY and CDR2 SVGEGT. This chain's CDR3 is CASSPRGTPTDTQYF. The CDR3 region has the DNA TGTGCCAGCAGTCCCCGGGGGACCCCCACAGATACGCAGTATTTT.

The chain combines TRBV14 with TRBJ2-1; no clear D. The CDR3 length is 16 residues. CDR1 and CDR2 (germline): SGHDN, FVKESK. V lost 4 bases and J 6 bases, leaving 19 bases between the germline ends. CDR3 DNA: TGTGCCAGCAGCCGACGAGGAGAGTCTTCGCGCAATGAGCAGTTCTTC. Translation gives CASSRRGESSRNEQFF.

V and J are TRBV29-1 and TRBJ2-6; D possibly corresponds to TRBD1 (5 bases). The germline V and J ends were trimmed by 0 bases and 0 bases, with 18 bases remaining between them. There are 19 residues in the CDR3. Germline V lookup: CDR1 SQVTM, CDR2 ANQGSEA. The CDR3 sequence is CSVEDGVTDRDSGANVLTF. CDR3 DNA sequence: TGCAGCGTTGAAGATGGGGTTACAGACAGAGACTCTGGGGCCAACGTCCTGACTTTC.

The chain uses TRBV6-5 and TRBJ1-2, with 9 bases fitting TRBD1. CDR1 MNHEY and CDR2 SVGAGI come from the germline V gene. V shed 5 bases and J 6 bases; nucleotides not matched to a gene: 10. The CDR3 length is 15 residues. CDR3 amino acids: CASSRAGQGRDGYTF. The CDR3 bases are TGTGCCAGCAGTCGCGCTGGACAGGGGCGGGATGGCTACACCTTC.